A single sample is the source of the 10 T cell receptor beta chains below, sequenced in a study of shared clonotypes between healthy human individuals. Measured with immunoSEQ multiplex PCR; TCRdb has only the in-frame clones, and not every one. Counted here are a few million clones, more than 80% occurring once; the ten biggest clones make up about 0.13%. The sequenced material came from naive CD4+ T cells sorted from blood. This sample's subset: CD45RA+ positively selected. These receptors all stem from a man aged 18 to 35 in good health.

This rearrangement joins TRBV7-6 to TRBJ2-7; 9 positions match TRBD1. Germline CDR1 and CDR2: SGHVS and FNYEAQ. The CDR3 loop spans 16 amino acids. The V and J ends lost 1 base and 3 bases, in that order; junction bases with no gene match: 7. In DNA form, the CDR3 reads TGTGCCAGCAGCTTAGGGGCAAGGGACAGGGACTACGAGCAGTACTTC. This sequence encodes CASSLGARDRDYEQYF.

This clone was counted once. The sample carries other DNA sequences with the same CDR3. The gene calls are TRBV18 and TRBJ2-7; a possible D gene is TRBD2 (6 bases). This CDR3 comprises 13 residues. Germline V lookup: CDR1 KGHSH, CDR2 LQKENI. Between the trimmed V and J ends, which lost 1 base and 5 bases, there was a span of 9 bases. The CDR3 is CASSPRGGDEQYF. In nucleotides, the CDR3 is TGTGCCAGCTCACCACGGGGCGGGGACGAGCAGTACTTC.

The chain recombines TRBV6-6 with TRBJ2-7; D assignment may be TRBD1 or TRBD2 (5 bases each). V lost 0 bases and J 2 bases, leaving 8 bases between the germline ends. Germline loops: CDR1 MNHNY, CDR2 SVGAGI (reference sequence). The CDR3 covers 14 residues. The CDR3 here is CASSYSEGTYEQYF. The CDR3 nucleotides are TGTGCCAGCAGTTACTCTGAGGGGACCTACGAGCAGTACTTC.

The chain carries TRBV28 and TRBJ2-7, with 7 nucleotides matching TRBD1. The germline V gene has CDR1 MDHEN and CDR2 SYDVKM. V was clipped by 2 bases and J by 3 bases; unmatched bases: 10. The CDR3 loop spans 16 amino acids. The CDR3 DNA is TGTGCCAGCAGTTTAAAGAGAGGGACAGTCTACTACGAGCAGTACTTC. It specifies CASSLKRGTVYYEQYF.

CDR3 DNA sequence: TGTGCCAGCAGCAAAGCGCCCCCCGTTAACAATGAGCAGTTCTTC. It yields the protein CASSKAPPVNNEQFF. The chain is built from TRBV21-1 and TRBJ2-1. TRBV21-1 is a documented pseudogene. This CDR3 spans 15 amino acids.

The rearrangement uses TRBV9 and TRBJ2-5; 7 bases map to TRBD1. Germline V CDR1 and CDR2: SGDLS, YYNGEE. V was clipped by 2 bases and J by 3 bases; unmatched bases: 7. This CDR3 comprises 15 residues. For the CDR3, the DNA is TGTGCCAGCAGCGTCACAGGGGTGCCCGAAGAGACCCAGTACTTC. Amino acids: CASSVTGVPEETQYF. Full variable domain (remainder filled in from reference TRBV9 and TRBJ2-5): DSGVTQTPKHLITATGQRVTLRCSPRSGDLSVYWYQQSLDQGLQFLIQYYNGEERAKGNILERFSAQQFPDLHSELNLSSLELGDSALYFCASSVTGVPEETQYFGPGTRLLVL.

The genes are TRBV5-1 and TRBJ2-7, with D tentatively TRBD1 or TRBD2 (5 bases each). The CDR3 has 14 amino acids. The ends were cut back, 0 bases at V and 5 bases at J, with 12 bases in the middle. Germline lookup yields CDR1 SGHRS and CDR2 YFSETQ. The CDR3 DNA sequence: TGCGCCAGCAGCTTGGCGGGAAAGGGGCACGAGCAGTACTTC. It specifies CASSLAGKGHEQYF.

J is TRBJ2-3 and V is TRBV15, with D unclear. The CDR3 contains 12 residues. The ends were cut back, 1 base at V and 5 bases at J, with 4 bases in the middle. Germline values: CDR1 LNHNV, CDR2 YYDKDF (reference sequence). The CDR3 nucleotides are TGTGCCACCAGCAGAGGAGGAGATACGCAGTATTTT. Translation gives CATSRGGDTQYF. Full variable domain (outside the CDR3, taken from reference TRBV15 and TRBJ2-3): DAMVIQNPRYQVTQFGKPVTLSCSQTLNHNVMYWYQQKSSQAPKLLFHYYDKDFNNEADTPDNFQSRRPNTSFCFLDIRSPGLGDTAMYLCATSRGGDTQYFGPGTRLTVL.

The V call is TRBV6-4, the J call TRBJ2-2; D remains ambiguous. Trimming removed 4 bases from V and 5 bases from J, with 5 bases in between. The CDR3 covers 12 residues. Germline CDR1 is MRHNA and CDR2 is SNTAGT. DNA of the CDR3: TGTGCCAGCAGTGTAGGGACCGGGGAGCTGTTTTTT. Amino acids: CASSVGTGELFF.

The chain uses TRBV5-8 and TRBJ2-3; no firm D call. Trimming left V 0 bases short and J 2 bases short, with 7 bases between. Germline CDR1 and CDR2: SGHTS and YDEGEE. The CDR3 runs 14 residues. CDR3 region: CASSLGINTDTQYF. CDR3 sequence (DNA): TGTGCCAGCAGCTTGGGGATCAACACAGATACGCAGTATTTT.